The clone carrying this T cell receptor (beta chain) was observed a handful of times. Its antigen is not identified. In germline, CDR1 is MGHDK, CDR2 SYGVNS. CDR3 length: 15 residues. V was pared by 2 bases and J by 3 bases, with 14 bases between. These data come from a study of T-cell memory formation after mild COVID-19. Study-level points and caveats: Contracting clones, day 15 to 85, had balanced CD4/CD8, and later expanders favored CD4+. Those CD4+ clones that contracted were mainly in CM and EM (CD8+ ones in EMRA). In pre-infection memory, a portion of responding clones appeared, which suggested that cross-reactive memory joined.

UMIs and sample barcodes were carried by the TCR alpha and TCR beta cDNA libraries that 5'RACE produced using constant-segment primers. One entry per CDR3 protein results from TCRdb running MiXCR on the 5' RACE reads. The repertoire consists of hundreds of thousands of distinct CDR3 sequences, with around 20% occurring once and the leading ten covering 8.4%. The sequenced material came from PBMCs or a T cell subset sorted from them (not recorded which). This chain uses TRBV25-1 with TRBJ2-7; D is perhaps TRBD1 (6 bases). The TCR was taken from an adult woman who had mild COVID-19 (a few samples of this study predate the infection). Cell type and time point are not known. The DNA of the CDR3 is TGTGCCAGCAGTGAACGGCAGGGGACCCTCTACGAGCAGTACTTC. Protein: CASSERQGTLYEQYF.